Listed below are T cell receptor beta chains from one sample, sequenced in a study of T cell responses to AZD1222 COVID-19 vaccine. The table came from immunoSEQ multiplex PCR; TCRdb's copy has only in-frame clones and leaves some out. The sample consists of about 130,000 clones, approximately 83% of them appearing once. The material was peripheral blood, obtained on day 0 of AZD1222 vaccination. These receptors were taken from an adult in good health. Each CDR3 is given with its conserved first and last residue. A D gene is named only where the DNA matches it firmly. Clone size is stated in some rows and not others, as once, few, many or a class when expanded.

v_call: TRBV15; j_call: TRBJ2-1; d_call: NA; clone_size: NA; cdr3_nt: TGTGCCACCAGCGGGAGAGGCTACAATGAGCAGTTCTTC; cdr3_aa: CATSGRGYNEQFF
v_call: TRBV10-1; j_call: TRBJ1-3; d_call: NA; clone_size: NA; cdr3_nt: TGCGCCAGCATGATTGGGGGAAACACCATATATTTT; cdr3_aa: CASMIGGNTIYF
v_call: TRBV6-5; j_call: TRBJ1-2; d_call: NA; clone_size: NA; cdr3_nt: TGTGCCAGCACCGGGGGACAATTCTATGGCTACACCTTC; cdr3_aa: CASTGGQFYGYTF
v_call: TRBV7-2; j_call: TRBJ1-1; d_call: NA; clone_size: NA; cdr3_nt: TGTGCCAGCAGCCCCAAGCGCGGGAACACTGAAGCTTTCTTT; cdr3_aa: CASSPKRGNTEAFF
v_call: TRBV5-4; j_call: TRBJ2-7; d_call: NA; clone_size: NA; cdr3_nt: TGTGCCAGCAGCCATTCGGGGTACGAGCAGTACTTC; cdr3_aa: CASSHSGYEQYF
v_call: TRBV6-5; j_call: TRBJ1-2; d_call: NA; clone_size: few; cdr3_nt: TGTGCCAGCAGCACGTGGGGGGAGCGGTGGGGCTACACCTTC; cdr3_aa: CASSTWGERWGYTF
v_call: TRBV2; j_call: TRBJ1-2; d_call: NA; clone_size: NA; cdr3_nt: TGTGCCAGCAGTGAACTGCGCTATGGCTACACCTTC; cdr3_aa: CASSELRYGYTF
v_call: TRBV15; j_call: TRBJ2-2; d_call: NA; clone_size: NA; cdr3_nt: TGTGCCACCAGCACAAACGGGGAGCTGTTTTTT; cdr3_aa: CATSTNGELFF
v_call: TRBV6-6; j_call: TRBJ1-1; d_call: NA; clone_size: NA; cdr3_nt: TGTGCCAGCAGTTACGTGCGAACTGAAGCTTTCTTT; cdr3_aa: CASSYVRTEAFF
v_call: TRBV7-9; j_call: TRBJ1-2; d_call: NA; clone_size: NA; cdr3_nt: TGTGCCAGCAGCTTGAACCCGCCGTATGGCTACACCTTC; cdr3_aa: CASSLNPPYGYTF
v_call: TRBV18; j_call: TRBJ1-3; d_call: TRBD1; clone_size: NA; cdr3_nt: TGTGCCAGCTCACCGGACAGGGGAAACACCATATATTTT; cdr3_aa: CASSPDRGNTIYF
v_call: TRBV12-3/TRBV12-4; j_call: TRBJ1-1; d_call: NA; clone_size: NA; cdr3_nt: TGTGCCAGCAGCTTCCTGGCAGTGGGGGGAGCTTTCTTT; cdr3_aa: CASSFLAVGGAFF
v_call: TRBV4-2; j_call: TRBJ1-4; d_call: TRBD1; clone_size: NA; cdr3_nt: TGTGCCAGCAGCCAAGTTCCTGGGACAGGGATTAATGAAAAACTGTTTTTT; cdr3_aa: CASSQVPGTGINEKLFF
v_call: TRBV29-1; j_call: TRBJ1-4; d_call: TRBD1; clone_size: NA; cdr3_nt: TGCAGCGTTGAAGAGAATGGTGGGACAGGACAGGGAAATGAAAAACTGTTTTTT; cdr3_aa: CSVEENGGTGQGNEKLFF
v_call: TRBV19; j_call: TRBJ2-1; d_call: NA; clone_size: NA; cdr3_nt: TGTGCCACCCGCATGCAAAACAATGAGCAGTTCTTC; cdr3_aa: CATRMQNNEQFF
v_call: TRBV20-1; j_call: TRBJ2-1; d_call: NA; clone_size: NA; cdr3_nt: TGCAGTGCTAGCAATTACAATGAGCAGTTCTTC; cdr3_aa: CSASNYNEQFF
v_call: TRBV7-9; j_call: TRBJ1-3; d_call: TRBD1; clone_size: NA; cdr3_nt: TGTGCCAGCAGCTTAGGGGACAGTGGCTGGAACACCATATATTTT; cdr3_aa: CASSLGDSGWNTIYF
v_call: TRBV3-1/TRBV3-2; j_call: TRBJ2-3; d_call: TRBD2; clone_size: once; cdr3_nt: TGTGCCAGCAGCCCCCGACTAGCGGGGGGCAGAGATACGCAGTATTTT; cdr3_aa: CASSPRLAGGRDTQYF
v_call: TRBV27; j_call: TRBJ2-7; d_call: TRBD1; clone_size: NA; cdr3_nt: TGTGCCAGCAGTATCCTACAGGGGACCCCCTACGAGCAGTACTTC; cdr3_aa: CASSILQGTPYEQYF
v_call: TRBV30; j_call: TRBJ1-6; d_call: NA; clone_size: NA; cdr3_nt: TGTGCCTGGCGGGACATTGGGAGGTCCCTCCACTTT; cdr3_aa: CAWRDIGRSLHF
v_call: TRBV29-1; j_call: TRBJ1-5; d_call: TRBD1; clone_size: once; cdr3_nt: TGCAGCGTCGGACAGGGGAAGGGTCAGCCCCAGCATTTT; cdr3_aa: CSVGQGKGQPQHF
v_call: TRBV6-5; j_call: TRBJ1-2; d_call: NA; clone_size: NA; cdr3_nt: TGTGCCAGCAAGGGATATGGGCTGGCCTATGGCTACACCTTC; cdr3_aa: CASKGYGLAYGYTF
v_call: TRBV7-6; j_call: TRBJ2-3; d_call: TRBD2; clone_size: NA; cdr3_nt: TGTGCCAGCAGCTTAGATGGGGCGGGAGATTCCCCAGATACGCAGTATTTT; cdr3_aa: CASSLDGAGDSPDTQYF
v_call: TRBV5-6; j_call: TRBJ1-1; d_call: TRBD1; clone_size: NA; cdr3_nt: TGTGCCAGCAGCTTGGGACAGGGGTTTGAAGCTTTCTTT; cdr3_aa: CASSLGQGFEAFF
v_call: TRBV5-4; j_call: TRBJ1-1; d_call: NA; clone_size: NA; cdr3_nt: TGTGCCAGCAGCCCAACAGGGAGCACTGAAGCTTTCTTT; cdr3_aa: CASSPTGSTEAFF
v_call: TRBV7-8; j_call: TRBJ2-2; d_call: NA; clone_size: NA; cdr3_nt: TGTGCCAGCAGCTTTCGAGAGAACACCGGGGAGCTGTTTTTT; cdr3_aa: CASSFRENTGELFF
v_call: TRBV30; j_call: TRBJ1-1; d_call: NA; clone_size: NA; cdr3_nt: TGTGCCTGGAGTGTACTTGCGGCGAACACTGAAGCTTTCTTT; cdr3_aa: CAWSVLAANTEAFF
v_call: TRBV6-5; j_call: TRBJ1-5; d_call: NA; clone_size: NA; cdr3_nt: TGTGCCAGCAGTTACATTGTAAATCAGCCCCAGCATTTT; cdr3_aa: CASSYIVNQPQHF
v_call: TRBV28; j_call: TRBJ2-1; d_call: TRBD2; clone_size: NA; cdr3_nt: TGTGCCAGCAGTTTATCAGGGAGGGTCAATGAGCAGTTCTTC; cdr3_aa: CASSLSGRVNEQFF
v_call: TRBV7-9; j_call: TRBJ2-1; d_call: TRBD2; clone_size: NA; cdr3_nt: TGTGCCAGCACCCTACTTGCCCTTTCGGGGGGACGGAATGAGCAGTTCTTC; cdr3_aa: CASTLLALSGGRNEQFF
v_call: TRBV7-2; j_call: TRBJ1-2; d_call: NA; clone_size: NA; cdr3_nt: TGTGCCAGCAGCTTTGGGGGGGAGAACTATGGCTACACCTTC; cdr3_aa: CASSFGGENYGYTF
v_call: TRBV18; j_call: TRBJ2-7; d_call: TRBD1; clone_size: NA; cdr3_nt: TGTGCCAGCTCCCAGGGGACAGAGCCCTACGAGCAGTACTTC; cdr3_aa: CASSQGTEPYEQYF
v_call: TRBV5-1; j_call: TRBJ1-1; d_call: NA; clone_size: NA; cdr3_nt: TGCGCCAGCAGCCTCACGGACTTTTCGAACACTGAAGCTTTCTTT; cdr3_aa: CASSLTDFSNTEAFF
v_call: TRBV19; j_call: TRBJ1-5; d_call: TRBD1; clone_size: NA; cdr3_nt: TGTGCCAGTAGTACTATGGGGACAGATTATTTTAATCAGCCCCAGCATTTT; cdr3_aa: CASSTMGTDYFNQPQHF
v_call: TRBV7-9; j_call: TRBJ2-1; d_call: NA; clone_size: NA; cdr3_nt: TGTGCCAGCAGCTTAACACCCTTTAACAATGAGCAGTTCTTC; cdr3_aa: CASSLTPFNNEQFF
v_call: TRBV7-2; j_call: TRBJ2-5; d_call: NA; clone_size: NA; cdr3_nt: TGTGCCAGCAGCTTAGTTGGGCAGGGCTCTGGGGAGACCCAGTACTTC; cdr3_aa: CASSLVGQGSGETQYF
v_call: TRBV5-1; j_call: TRBJ2-3; d_call: TRBD2; clone_size: NA; cdr3_nt: TGCGCCAGCAGCCCAGGACTAGCTGGAGATACGCAGTATTTT; cdr3_aa: CASSPGLAGDTQYF
v_call: TRBV5-1; j_call: TRBJ1-3; d_call: NA; clone_size: NA; cdr3_nt: TGCGCCAGCAGCTTGGATCGCACCTCTGGAAACACCATATATTTT; cdr3_aa: CASSLDRTSGNTIYF
v_call: TRBV18; j_call: TRBJ1-2; d_call: NA; clone_size: NA; cdr3_nt: TGTGCCAGCTCACCACCGTCGCACTATGGCTACACCTTC; cdr3_aa: CASSPPSHYGYTF